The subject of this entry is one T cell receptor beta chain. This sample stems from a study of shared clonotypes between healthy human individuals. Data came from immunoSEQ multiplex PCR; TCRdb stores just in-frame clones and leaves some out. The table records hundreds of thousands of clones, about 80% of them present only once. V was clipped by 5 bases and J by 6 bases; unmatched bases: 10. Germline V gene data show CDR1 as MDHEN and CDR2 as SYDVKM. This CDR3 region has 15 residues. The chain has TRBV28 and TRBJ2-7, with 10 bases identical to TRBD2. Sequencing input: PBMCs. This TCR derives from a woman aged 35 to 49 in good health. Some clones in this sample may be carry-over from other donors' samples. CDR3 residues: CASSPPLAGVIEQYF. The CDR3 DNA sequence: TGTGCCAGCAGTCCACCTCTAGCGGGAGTCATCGAGCAGTACTTC.